These 17 T cell receptor beta chains came from one sample sequenced in a study of post-analysis software for immune sequencing data. Study conclusions and caveats: Controls had lower frequencies than patients of about 5 TRBV segments, which included TRBV5-6, TRBV5-1 and TRBV20-1.

Their cognate antigens are unknown. Incorporated into the TCR beta cDNA libraries were unique molecular identifiers, which served to reduce PCR and sequencing biases. TCRdb ran MiXCR on the PCR reads and lists one entry per CDR3 protein. The table includes some 800,000 distinct CDR3 sequences, more than 45% detected once. Specimen: blood. These receptors were taken from a girl aged 10-17 years with multiple sclerosis.

The V call is TRBV10-2, the J call TRBJ2-1; 8 nucleotides agree with TRBD2. The CDR3 length is 15 residues. The germline gives CDR1 WSHSY, CDR2 SAAADI. V lost 4 bases, J lost 3 bases, and 5 bases stayed unmatched. CDR3: CASSASSGRYNEQFF. In nucleotides, the CDR3 is TGCGCCAGCAGTGCGTCTAGCGGGCGCTACAATGAGCAGTTCTTC.

The chain carries TRBV20-1 and TRBJ1-4; weak D call: TRBD1 (5 bases). The V gene lost 0 bases and the J gene lost 8 bases, with 13 bases spanning the gap. CDR1 DFQATT and CDR2 SNEGSKA come from the germline V gene (reference sequence). The CDR3 length is 14 residues. The CDR3 sequence is CSARDGGTQEKLFF. DNA for the CDR3: TGCAGTGCTAGAGATGGAGGGACGCAAGAAAAACTGTTTTTT.

The chain has TRBV29-1 and TRBJ2-2; D might be TRBD2 (5 bases). This CDR3 region has 13 residues. V was shortened by 4 bases and J by 2 bases, with 8 bases between the two germline ends. Germline V CDR1 and CDR2: SQVTM, ANQGSEA. As DNA, the CDR3 is TGCAGCGTTGTGGAGGCCAACACCGGGGAGCTGTTTTTT. Residues: CSVVEANTGELFF.

This clonotype occurred a few times. This sequence joins TRBV29-1 and TRBJ2-5; D is unresolved. Trimming cost V 4 bases and J 5 bases, with 8 bases left between them. This CDR3 spans 11 amino acids. CDR1 and CDR2 (germline): SQVTM, ANQGSEA. The CDR3 DNA is TGCAGCGTTGGCCTAGTGGAGACCCAGTACTTC. It specifies CSVGLVETQYF.

With regard to this clonotype: The junction differs from germline at one of its ends, possibly a read error. The V gene is TRBV28, the J gene TRBJ2-4; D remains unclear. Germline CDR1 reads MDHEN; CDR2 reads SYDVKM. The length of the CDR3 is 14 residues. The CDR3 bases are TGTGTCAGCAGTTTAGGGCAATCCAAAAACATTCAGTACTTC. It translates to CVSSLGQSKNIQYF.

The chain links TRBV11-1 to TRBJ2-1; TRBD2 matches 9 bases. The CDR3 runs to 23 residues. Germline V gene data show CDR1 as SGHAT and CDR2 as FQDESV (reference sequence). J gave up 1 base and V 5 bases, and 27 bases lay outside the gene matches. CDR3 DNA sequence: TGTGCCAGCAGCCCCTCGATGGGCAGGGGGTTCGCTAGCGGGATTATGTCCTACAATGAGCAGTTCTTC. It yields the protein CASSPSMGRGFASGIMSYNEQFF.

This clonotype has only a few counts. The chain joins TRBV29-1 to TRBJ2-4; D unresolved. Germline assignment: CDR1 SQVTM and CDR2 ANQGSEA. The CDR3 has 11 amino acids. Trimming took 3 bases from V and 7 from J, leaving 7 bases between them. The CDR3 sequence is CSVDVGNIQYF. DNA of the CDR3: TGCAGCGTTGACGTGGGGAACATTCAGTACTTC.

This rearrangement joins TRBV7-8 to TRBJ1-4; D might be TRBD1 (5 bases). CDR1 is SGHVS and CDR2 is FQNEAQ in the germline V gene. Trimming removed 1 base at V and 8 bases at J, with 17 bases between. The CDR3 is 16 residues long. The CDR3: CASSLVRAGGGEKLFF. Written as DNA, the CDR3 is TGTGCCAGCAGCTTAGTTCGGGCGGGGGGAGGAGAAAAACTGTTTTTT.

The CDR3 nucleotides are TGCAGTGCTAGAGGGGGATGGGCTAGCGGGAGGACAGATACGCAGTATTTT. Protein product: CSARGGWASGRTDTQYF. V and J are TRBV20-1 and TRBJ2-3; TRBD2 agrees at 11 bases. The CDR3 has 17 amino acids. J was trimmed by 3 bases and V by 1 base; bases with no gene match: 9. CDR1 and CDR2 (germline): DFQATT, SNEGSKA (reference sequence).

The J gene is TRBJ1-6, the V gene TRBV7-2; 10 bases are shared with TRBD1. Germline trimming cut 0 bases from V and 9 bases from J; bases unmatched to any gene: 5. CDR3 size: 16 residues. Germline V gives CDR1 SGHTA, CDR2 FQGNSA. CDR3 sequence (DNA): TGTGCCAGCAGCTTAGCGGACGGGACAGGGGTTTCACCCCTCCACTTT. Its protein product is CASSLADGTGVSPLHF.

The chain uses TRBV20-1 and TRBJ2-3; TRBD2 is a possible D gene (6 bases). V lost 4 bases and J lost 3, with 20 bases in between. Germline values: CDR1 DFQATT, CDR2 SNEGSKA (reference sequence). CDR3 length: 16 amino acids. CDR3 sequence reads: CSANDYSRGKTDTQYF. CDR3 nucleotides: TGCAGTGCTAACGATTATAGTCGGGGGAAGACAGATACGCAGTATTTT.

With respect to this clonotype: Its ends do not fully match the called genes, so a read error is possible. The chain joins TRBV29-1 to TRBJ2-5; 10 positions agree with TRBD1. CDR1 and CDR2 from the germline V gene are SQVTM and ANQGSEA. The CDR3 loop spans 12 amino acids. CDR3 in amino acids: CSVDRGQGTQYF. DNA of the CDR3: TGCAGCGTAGACAGGGGGCAAGGGACCCAGTACTTC. Full variable domain (rest looked up from reference TRBV29-1 and TRBJ2-5): SAVISQKPSRDICQRGTSLTIQCQVDSQVTMMFWYRQQPGQSLTLIATANQGSEATYESGFVIDKFPISRPNLTFSTLTVSNMSPEDSSIYLCSVDRGQGTQYFGPGTRLLVL.

This clonotype was counted between two and nine times. The chain recombines TRBV24-1 with TRBJ2-3; D is unresolved. V was trimmed by 4 bases and J by 2 bases, leaving 15 bases between them. The CDR3 covers 16 residues. Germline V lookup: CDR1 KGHDR, CDR2 SFDVKD. The CDR3 nucleotides are TGTGCCACCAGTGACCAGAATCAACTTCTCACAGATACGCAGTATTTT. As protein: CATSDQNQLLTDTQYF.

The genes are TRBV7-6 and TRBJ1-2; unclear D gene. In germline, CDR1 is SGHVS, CDR2 FNYEAQ. V shed 5 bases and J shed 8 bases, with 21 bases lying between them. The CDR3 consists of 15 residues. The CDR3 nucleotides are TGTGCCAGCAGCCTATTTCCTACTCAAACCCGGGGCTACACCTTC. This sequence encodes CASSLFPTQTRGYTF.

This CDR3 is CSASYRGHYNEQFF. CDR3 DNA sequence: TGCAGTGCTAGTTACAGGGGTCACTACAATGAGCAGTTCTTC. This rearrangement joins TRBV20-1 to TRBJ2-1; 7 nucleotides align to TRBD1. V shed 3 bases and J 3 bases; nucleotides not matched to a gene: 5. The CDR3 is 14 amino acids. The V gene's germline CDR1 is DFQATT and CDR2 SNEGSKA (reference sequence).

The gene calls are TRBV15 and TRBJ2-7, with 9 bases that match TRBD1. The germline CDR1 and CDR2 sequences are LNHNV and YYDKDF (reference sequence). Trimming took 3 bases from V and 4 from J; bases not matched to a gene: 7. The CDR3 length is 15 residues. CDR3 region: CATSSLRTGEYEQYF. As DNA, the CDR3 is TGTGCCACCAGCAGTCTCCGGACAGGGGAGTACGAGCAGTACTTC.

The chain combines TRBV6-6 with TRBJ2-4; TRBD1 or TRBD2 may be the D gene (5 bases each). V gave up 0 bases and J gave up 1 base, with 7 bases separating them. Germline V gives CDR1 MNHNY, CDR2 SVGAGI (reference sequence). This CDR3 region has 15 residues. CDR3 in amino acids: CASSYSEGAKNIQYF. CDR3 nucleotide sequence: TGTGCCAGCAGTTACTCTGAGGGGGCCAAAAACATTCAGTACTTC.